The TCR beta chain described here comes from a study of cytomegalovirus exposure and HLA in healthy donors. About the research overall: Researchers previously reported finding roughly 120 million unique TCR beta sequences from 170 million or so T cells.

The CDR3 is 15 residues long. CDR1 and CDR2 from the germline V gene are SGDLS and YYNGEE. The trim removed 0 bases at V and 3 bases at J, leaving 5 bases unmatched. Primers for the PCR totalled 60 Vbeta and 13 Jbeta. Profiling relied on immunoSEQ multiplex PCR, and the TCRdb table lists in-frame clones only, not all of them. The data show under 200,000 clones, approximately 80% seen once. The chain employs TRBV9 and TRBJ1-2; 7 nucleotides match TRBD1. The TCR originated in a male donor in good health and CMV-seropositive. Material for sequencing was PBMCs. The CDR3 nucleotides read TGTGCCAGCAGCGTAGGGGGGACAGTCCACTATGGCTACACCTTC. As protein: CASSVGGTVHYGYTF. The full variable domain, rest sourced from reference TRBV9 and TRBJ1-2, is DSGVTQTPKHLITATGQRVTLRCSPRSGDLSVYWYQQSLDQGLQFLIQYYNGEERAKGNILERFSAQQFPDLHSELNLSSLELGDSALYFCASSVGGTVHYGYTFGSGTRLTVV.